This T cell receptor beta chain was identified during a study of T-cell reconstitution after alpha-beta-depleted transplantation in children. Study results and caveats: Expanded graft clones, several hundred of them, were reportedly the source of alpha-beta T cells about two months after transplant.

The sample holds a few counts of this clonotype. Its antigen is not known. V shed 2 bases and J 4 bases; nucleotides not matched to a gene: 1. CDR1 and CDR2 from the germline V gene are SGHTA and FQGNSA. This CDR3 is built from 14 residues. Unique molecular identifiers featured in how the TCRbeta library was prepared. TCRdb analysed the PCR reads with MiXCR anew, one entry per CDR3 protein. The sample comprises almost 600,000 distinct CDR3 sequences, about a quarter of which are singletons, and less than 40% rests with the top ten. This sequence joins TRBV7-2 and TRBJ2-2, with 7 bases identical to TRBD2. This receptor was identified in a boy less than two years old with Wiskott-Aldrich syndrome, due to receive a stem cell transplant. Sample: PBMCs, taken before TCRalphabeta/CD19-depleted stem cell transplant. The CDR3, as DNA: TGTGCCAGCAGCTTAAGGACTAGCACCGGGGAGCTGTTTTTT. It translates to CASSLRTSTGELFF.